Each of the 15 T cell receptor beta chains below was sequenced from the same sample in a study of OX40 agonist ivuxolimab in advanced cancers. The library was prepared using the immunoSEQ multiplex PCR assay. This immuneACCESS table, as held by TCRdb, lists in-frame sequences with V and J called but not all clones. Of the missing ones, under half trace to an unresolved V gene in checked studies; the others have no known cause. The sample table contains approximately 96,000 clones; only one count was recorded for 90% of them. The top ten clonotypes cover about 1.5% of the sample. The sample consisted of CD4+ or CD8+ T cells sorted from blood, taken in a trial of the OX40 agonist ivuxolimab. Receptors were obtained from an adult with an advanced solid tumor such as melanoma, head and neck, liver or kidney cancer.

Only one count was recorded for this clone. The gene calls are TRBV6-5 and TRBJ2-5; 10 bases match TRBD2. The V gene's germline CDR1 is MNHEY and CDR2 SVGAGI. The CDR3 is made up of 16 amino acids. J lost 4 bases, V lost 0 bases, and 5 bases had no gene match. The CDR3 loop reads CASSYSSGRGGETQYF. DNA of the CDR3: TGTGCCAGCAGTTACTCCAGCGGGAGGGGGGGAGAGACCCAGTACTTC.

The chain joins TRBV28 to TRBJ2-5, with TRBD1 as a possible D gene (6 bases). The CDR3 consists of 17 residues. V gave up 8 bases and J gave up 3 bases, with 25 bases separating them. Germline V gene sequence: CDR1 MDHEN, CDR2 SYDVKM. The CDR3 nucleotides read TGTGCCAGCCGCCGACTGGACAGCCTGCCCCCCAAAGAGACCCAGTACTTC. Translating gives CASRRLDSLPPKETQYF.

The chain recombines TRBV29-1 with TRBJ2-1; weak D call: TRBD2 (5 bases). Germline-derived CDR1 and CDR2 are SQVTM and ANQGSEA. Trimming took 4 bases from V and 6 from J, leaving 19 bases between them. The CDR3 spans 15 residues. In DNA, the CDR3 is TGCAGCGTTGTACGTCAACAGAGGGTGAGCAATGAGCAGTTCTTC. Its translation: CSVVRQQRVSNEQFF.

In this sample, this clone turned up once. This rearrangement joins TRBV2 to TRBJ2-5; 7 positions agree with TRBD2. The CDR3 is 15 amino acids. With 2 bases clipped from V and 5 bases from J, the junction kept 8 bases outside the gene matches. The germline gives CDR1 SNHLY, CDR2 FYNNEI. CDR3 residues: CASSESRGGSETQYF. For the CDR3, the DNA is TGTGCCAGCAGTGAATCGCGTGGCGGGAGCGAGACCCAGTACTTC.

The chain recombines TRBV7-2 with TRBJ1-5; D gene uncertain. Germline values: CDR1 SGHTA, CDR2 FQGNSA. The CDR3 is 15 amino acids. The germline V and J ends were trimmed by 5 bases and 0 bases, with 11 bases remaining between them. The CDR3 coding sequence is TGTGCCAGCAGCCGAGCCGGACTTAGCAATCAGCCCCAGCATTTT. It is translated as CASSRAGLSNQPQHF. The full variable domain, with the rest looked up from reference TRBV7-2 and TRBJ1-5, is GAGVSQSPSNKVTEKGKDVELRCDPISGHTALYWYRQSLGQGLEFLIYFQGNSAPDKSGLPSDRFSAERTGGSVSTLTIQRTQQEDSAVYLCASSRAGLSNQPQHFGDGTRLSIL.

J is TRBJ1-2 and V is TRBV27, with D possibly being TRBD1 (5 bases). The germline gives CDR1 MNHEY, CDR2 SMNVEV (reference sequence). The CDR3 sequence is 13 residues long. Deletions cut 2 bases from V and 4 bases from J, with 8 bases between. This chain's CDR3 is CASSLAGSYGYTF. Here the CDR3 DNA reads TGTGCCAGCAGTTTAGCAGGGAGCTATGGCTACACCTTC.

The chain links TRBV19 to TRBJ2-7; TRBD2 might be the D (6 bases). The CDR3 length is 15 residues. Germline V CDR1 and CDR2: LNHDA, SQIVND (reference sequence). The V end was cut by 4 bases, the J end by 0 bases, with 13 bases between. For the CDR3, the DNA is TGTGCCAGTAGTAATCAGGCGGGAAGCTCCTACGAGCAGTACTTC. Residues: CASSNQAGSSYEQYF.

The J gene is TRBJ2-7, the V gene TRBV29-1; 9 nucleotides align to TRBD2. The CDR3 extends over 15 amino acids. The V segment lost 0 bases and the J segment 4 bases; nucleotides outside the gene matches: 7. Germline V CDR1 and CDR2: SQVTM, ANQGSEA. The DNA of the CDR3 is TGCAGCGTTGAAGATGAGGGTAGCGGGAGATACGAGCAGTACTTC. As protein: CSVEDEGSGRYEQYF.

The chain is built from TRBV5-1 and TRBJ1-1; D not certain. The CDR3 is 13 residues long. Per germline, CDR1 SGHRS and CDR2 YFSETQ. V lost 4 bases and J lost 3, with 10 bases in between. The CDR3, as DNA: TGCGCCAGCAGCCACGGGCCAGACACTGAAGCTTTCTTT. Translated, it gives CASSHGPDTEAFF.

The rearrangement links TRBV16 to TRBJ2-3; no clear D gene. The CDR3 sequence is 15 residues long. Trimming stripped 6 bases from V and 0 bases from J, with 13 bases between. Germline V gene data show CDR1 as KGHSY and CDR2 as FQNENV. The CDR3 here is CASSPSRQSTDTQYF. For the CDR3, the DNA is TGTGCCAGCAGTCCGTCCAGACAAAGCACAGATACGCAGTATTTT.

The chain combines TRBV21-1 with TRBJ2-7; the DNA was not compared with TRBD2, the D call given in the table. TRBV21-1 is described as a pseudogene. This CDR3 has 15 residues. The CDR3 DNA is TGTGCCAGTGACGGGACTAGCGGGATTTCCTACGAGCAGTACTTC. Its protein product is CASDGTSGISYEQYF.

V gene TRBV11-2 combines with J gene TRBJ1-5; D not resolved. This CDR3 region has 14 residues. Germline CDR1 reads SGHAT; CDR2 reads FQNNGV. V shed 2 bases and J shed 9 bases, with 14 bases lying between them. CDR3 amino acids: CASSLNRDLGPQHF. The CDR3 DNA sequence: TGTGCCAGCAGCTTAAACCGCGATCTGGGGCCCCAGCATTTT.

This clone was observed a single time. The CDR3 DNA follows: TGTGCCAGCAGCTTAGGTTCTATTGCTGCCGGGGAGCTGTTTTTT. Protein sequence: CASSLGSIAAGELFF. The chain employs TRBV7-9 and TRBJ2-2; D gene unclear. Deletions cut 1 base from V and 6 bases from J, with 12 bases between. Germline-derived CDR1 and CDR2 are SEHNR and FQNEAQ (reference sequence). The CDR3 is 15 amino acids. The entire variable domain, with the rest obtained from reference TRBV7-9 and TRBJ2-2, is as follows: DTGVSQNPRHKITKRGQNVTFRCDPISEHNRLYWYRQTLGQGPEFLTYFQNEAQLEKSRLLSDRFSAERPKGSFSTLEIQRTEQGDSAMYLCASSLGSIAAGELFFGEGSRLTVL.

The chain links TRBV7-3 to TRBJ1-1; D ambiguous. The CDR3 runs 13 residues. Germline CDR1 and CDR2: SGHTA and FQGTGA. Trimming removed 5 bases at V and 3 bases at J, with 10 bases between. The CDR3 region has the DNA TGTGCCAGCAGCCCGAACGCAGACACTGAAGCTTTCTTT. Its protein is CASSPNADTEAFF. Full variable domain (outside the CDR3, taken from reference TRBV7-3 and TRBJ1-1): GAGVSQTPSNKVTEKGKYVELRCDPISGHTALYWYRQSLGQGPEFLIYFQGTGAADDSGLPNDRFFAVRPEGSVSTLKIQRTERGDSAVYLCASSPNADTEAFFGQGTRLTVV.

The chain is built from TRBV18 and TRBJ2-7, with no clear D. Germline lookup yields CDR1 KGHSH and CDR2 LQKENI. V dropped 3 bases and J dropped 3 bases, with 6 bases sitting between them. This CDR3 has 12 residues. The CDR3 region has the DNA TGTGCCAGCTCACCGCCGATCTACGAGCAGTACTTC. It codes for CASSPPIYEQYF.